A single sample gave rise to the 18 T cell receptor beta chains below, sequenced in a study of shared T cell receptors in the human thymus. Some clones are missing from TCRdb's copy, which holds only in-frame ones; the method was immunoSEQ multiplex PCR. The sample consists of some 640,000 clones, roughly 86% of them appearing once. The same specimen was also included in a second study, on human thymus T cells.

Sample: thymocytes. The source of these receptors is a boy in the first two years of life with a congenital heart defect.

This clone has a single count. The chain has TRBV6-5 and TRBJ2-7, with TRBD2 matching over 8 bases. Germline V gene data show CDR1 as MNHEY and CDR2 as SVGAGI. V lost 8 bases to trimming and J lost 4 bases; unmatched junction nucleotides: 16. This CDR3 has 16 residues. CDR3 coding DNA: TGTGCCAGCCGGTACTCCGGGACTAGTGTTGTGTACGAGCAGTACTTC. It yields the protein CASRYSGTSVVYEQYF.

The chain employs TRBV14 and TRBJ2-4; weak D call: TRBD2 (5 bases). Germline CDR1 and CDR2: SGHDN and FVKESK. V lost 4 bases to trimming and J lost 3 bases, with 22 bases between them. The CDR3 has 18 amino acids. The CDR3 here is CASSPMRYCNRDKNIQYF. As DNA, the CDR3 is TGTGCCAGCAGCCCAATGAGGTACTGCAATCGGGACAAAAACATTCAGTACTTC.

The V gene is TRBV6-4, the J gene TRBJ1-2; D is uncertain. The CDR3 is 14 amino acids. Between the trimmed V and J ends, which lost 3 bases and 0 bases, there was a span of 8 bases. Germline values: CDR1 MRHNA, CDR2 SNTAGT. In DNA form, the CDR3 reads TGTGCCAGCAGTGAAAACCAGGCTAACTATGGCTACACCTTC. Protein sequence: CASSENQANYGYTF.

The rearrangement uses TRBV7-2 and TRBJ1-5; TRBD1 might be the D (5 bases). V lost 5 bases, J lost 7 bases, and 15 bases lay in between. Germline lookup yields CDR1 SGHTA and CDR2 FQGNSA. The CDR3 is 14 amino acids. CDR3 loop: CASSPGGERQPQHF. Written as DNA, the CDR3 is TGTGCCAGCAGCCCCGGGGGGGAACGGCAGCCCCAGCATTTT.

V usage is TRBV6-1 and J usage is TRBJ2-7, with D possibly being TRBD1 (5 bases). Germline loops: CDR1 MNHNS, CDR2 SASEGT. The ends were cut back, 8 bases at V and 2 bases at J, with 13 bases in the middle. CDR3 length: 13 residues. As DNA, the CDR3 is TGTGCCAGCCCAGGGCAGAACCCCTACGAGCAGTACTTC. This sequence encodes CASPGQNPYEQYF.

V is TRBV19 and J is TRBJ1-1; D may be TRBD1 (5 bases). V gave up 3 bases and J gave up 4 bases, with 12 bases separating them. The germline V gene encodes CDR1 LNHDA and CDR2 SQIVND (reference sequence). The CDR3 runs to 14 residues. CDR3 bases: TGTGCCAGTAGTATTCAGGGAGGTAGCACTGAAGCTTTCTTT. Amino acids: CASSIQGGSTEAFF.

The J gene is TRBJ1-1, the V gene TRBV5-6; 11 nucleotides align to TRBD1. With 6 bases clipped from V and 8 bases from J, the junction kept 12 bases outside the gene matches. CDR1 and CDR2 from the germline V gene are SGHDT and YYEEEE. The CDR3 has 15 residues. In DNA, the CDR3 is TGTGCCAGCAACAATCCTCGGGACAGGGGGTCCGAAGCTTTCTTT. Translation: CASNNPRDRGSEAFF. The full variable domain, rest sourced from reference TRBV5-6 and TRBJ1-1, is DAGVTQSPTHLIKTRGQQVTLRCSPKSGHDTVSWYQQALGQGPQFIFQYYEEEERQRGNFPDRFSGHQFPNYSSELNVNALLLGDSALYLCASNNPRDRGSEAFFGQGTRLTVV.

This CDR3 is CASSEGTNYGYTF. CDR3 DNA: TGTGCCAGTAGTGAGGGTACTAACTATGGCTACACCTTC. The chain couples TRBV19 to TRBJ1-2; D remains ambiguous. V lost 5 bases and J 0 bases, leaving 7 bases between the germline ends. The CDR3 spans 13 residues. Per germline, CDR1 LNHDA and CDR2 SQIVND (reference sequence).

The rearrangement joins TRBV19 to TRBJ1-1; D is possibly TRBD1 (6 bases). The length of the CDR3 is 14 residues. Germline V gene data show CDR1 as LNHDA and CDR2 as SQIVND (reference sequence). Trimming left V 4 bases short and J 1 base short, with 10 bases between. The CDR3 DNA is TGTGCCAGTAGTACCCAGGGGCCGAACACTGAAGCTTTCTTT. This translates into CASSTQGPNTEAFF.

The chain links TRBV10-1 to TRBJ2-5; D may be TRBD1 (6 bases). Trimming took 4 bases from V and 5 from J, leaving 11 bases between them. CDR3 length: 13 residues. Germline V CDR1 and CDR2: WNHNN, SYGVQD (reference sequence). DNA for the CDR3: TGCGCCAGCAGTGGGGGGCGCGGGGAGACCCAGTACTTC. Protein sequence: CASSGGRGETQYF.

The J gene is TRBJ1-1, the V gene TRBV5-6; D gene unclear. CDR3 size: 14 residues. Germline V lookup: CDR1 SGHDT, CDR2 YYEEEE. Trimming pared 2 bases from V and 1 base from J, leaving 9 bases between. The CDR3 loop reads CASSFGFKNTEAFF. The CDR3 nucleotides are TGTGCCAGCAGCTTCGGGTTTAAGAACACTGAAGCTTTCTTT.

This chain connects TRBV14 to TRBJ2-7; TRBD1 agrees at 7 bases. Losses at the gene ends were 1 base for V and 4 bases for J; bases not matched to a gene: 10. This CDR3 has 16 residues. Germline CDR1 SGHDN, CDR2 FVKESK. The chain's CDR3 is CASSQAETGRGYEQYF. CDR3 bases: TGTGCCAGCAGCCAAGCCGAGACAGGGAGAGGGTACGAGCAGTACTTC. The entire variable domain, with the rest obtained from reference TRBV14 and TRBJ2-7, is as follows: EAGVTQFPSHSVIEKGQTVTLRCDPISGHDNLYWYRRVMGKEIKFLLHFVKESKQDESGMPNNRFLAERTGGTYSTLKVQPAELEDSGVYFCASSQAETGRGYEQYFGPGTRLTVT.

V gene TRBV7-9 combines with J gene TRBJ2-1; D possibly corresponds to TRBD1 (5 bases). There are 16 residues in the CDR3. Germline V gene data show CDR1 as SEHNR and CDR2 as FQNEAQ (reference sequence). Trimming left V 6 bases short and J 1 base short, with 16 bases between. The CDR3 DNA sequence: TGTGCCAGCAGAGCTGACAGTGGAATTTCCTACAATGAGCAGTTCTTC. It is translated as CASRADSGISYNEQFF. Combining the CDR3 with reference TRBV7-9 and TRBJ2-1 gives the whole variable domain DTGVSQNPRHKITKRGQNVTFRCDPISEHNRLYWYRQTLGQGPEFLTYFQNEAQLEKSRLLSDRFSAERPKGSFSTLEIQRTEQGDSAMYLCASRADSGISYNEQFFGPGTRLTVL.

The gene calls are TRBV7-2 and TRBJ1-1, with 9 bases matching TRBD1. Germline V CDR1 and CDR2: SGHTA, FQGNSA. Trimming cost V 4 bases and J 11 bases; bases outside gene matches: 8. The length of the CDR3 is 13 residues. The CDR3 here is CASSYNRGLYAFF. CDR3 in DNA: TGTGCCAGCAGCTACAACAGGGGGCTATATGCTTTCTTT.

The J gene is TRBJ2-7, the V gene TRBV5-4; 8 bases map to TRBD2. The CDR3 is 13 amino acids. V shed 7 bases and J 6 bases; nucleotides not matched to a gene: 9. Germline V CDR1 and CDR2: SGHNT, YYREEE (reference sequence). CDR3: CASGEREFGEQYF. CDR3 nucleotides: TGTGCCAGCGGCGAGCGGGAGTTCGGCGAGCAGTACTTC.

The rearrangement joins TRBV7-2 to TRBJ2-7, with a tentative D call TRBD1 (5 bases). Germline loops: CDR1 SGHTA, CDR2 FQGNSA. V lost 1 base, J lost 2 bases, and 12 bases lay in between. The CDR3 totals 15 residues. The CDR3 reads CASSLEKGNPYEQYF. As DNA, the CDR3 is TGTGCCAGCAGCTTAGAAAAGGGGAATCCCTACGAGCAGTACTTC.

The CDR3 here is CASSLRTTGDPIAKNIQYF. The CDR3 DNA reads as TGCGCCAGCAGCTTGAGAACGACCGGGGATCCTATAGCCAAAAACATTCAGTACTTC. This chain links TRBV5-1 with TRBJ2-4, with TRBD2 as a possible D gene (5 bases). The V gene's germline CDR1 is SGHRS and CDR2 YFSETQ. With 1 base removed from V and 0 bases from J, the gap between germline ends came to 20 bases. The CDR3 is 19 residues long.

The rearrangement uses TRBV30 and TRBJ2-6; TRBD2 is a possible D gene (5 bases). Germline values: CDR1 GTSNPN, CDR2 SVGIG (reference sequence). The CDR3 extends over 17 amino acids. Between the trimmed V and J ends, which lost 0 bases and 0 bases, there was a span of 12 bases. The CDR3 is CAWSVLRVYSGANVLTF. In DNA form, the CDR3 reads TGTGCCTGGAGTGTACTGCGGGTCTACTCTGGGGCCAACGTCCTGACTTTC.